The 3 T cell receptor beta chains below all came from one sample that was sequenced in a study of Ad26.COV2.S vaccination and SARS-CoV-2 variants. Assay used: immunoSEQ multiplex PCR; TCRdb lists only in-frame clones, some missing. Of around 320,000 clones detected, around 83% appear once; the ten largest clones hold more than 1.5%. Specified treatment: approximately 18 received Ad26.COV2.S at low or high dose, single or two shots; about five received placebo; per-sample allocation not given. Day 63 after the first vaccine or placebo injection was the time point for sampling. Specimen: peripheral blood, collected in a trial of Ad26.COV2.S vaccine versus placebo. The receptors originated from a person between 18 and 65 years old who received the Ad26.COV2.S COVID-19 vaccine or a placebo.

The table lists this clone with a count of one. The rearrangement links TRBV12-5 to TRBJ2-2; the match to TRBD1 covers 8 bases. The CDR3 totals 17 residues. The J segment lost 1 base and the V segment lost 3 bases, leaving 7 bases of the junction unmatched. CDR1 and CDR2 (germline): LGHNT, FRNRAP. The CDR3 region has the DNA TGTGCTAGTGGTTTCGAAAGGGGGACAGGGAACACCGGGGAGCTGTTTTTT. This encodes CASGFERGTGNTGELFF. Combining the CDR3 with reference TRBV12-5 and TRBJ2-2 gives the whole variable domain DARVTQTPRHKVTEMGQEVTMRCQPILGHNTVFWYRQTMMQGLELLAYFRNRAPLDDSGMPKDRFSAEMPDATLATLKIQPSEPRDSAVYFCASGFERGTGNTGELFFGEGSRLTVL.

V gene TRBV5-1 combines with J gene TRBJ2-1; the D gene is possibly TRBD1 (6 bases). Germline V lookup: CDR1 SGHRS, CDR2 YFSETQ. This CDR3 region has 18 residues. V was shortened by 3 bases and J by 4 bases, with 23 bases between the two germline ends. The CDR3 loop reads CASSSNRPTGRGYNEQFF. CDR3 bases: TGCGCCAGCAGCTCCAACAGACCCACAGGGCGAGGATACAATGAGCAGTTCTTC.

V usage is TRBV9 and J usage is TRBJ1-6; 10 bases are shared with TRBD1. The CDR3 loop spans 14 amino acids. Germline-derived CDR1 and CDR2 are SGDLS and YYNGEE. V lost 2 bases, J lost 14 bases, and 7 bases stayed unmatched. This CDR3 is CASSVDRGRTALHF. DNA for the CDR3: TGTGCCAGCAGCGTCGACAGGGGGCGAACTGCCCTCCACTTT. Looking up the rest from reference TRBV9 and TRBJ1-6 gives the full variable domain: DSGVTQTPKHLITATGQRVTLRCSPRSGDLSVYWYQQSLDQGLQFLIQYYNGEERAKGNILERFSAQQFPDLHSELNLSSLELGDSALYFCASSVDRGRTALHFGNGTRLTVT.